This T cell receptor (beta chain) is from a study of regulatory T cells in long-lasting Graves disease. Worth noting for this clonotype: Its cognate antigen is unknown.

Study-wide points: Persistent Graves' patients showed reduced TCR diversity versus newly diagnosed patients.

The time point here: newly diagnosed GD, antithyroid drugs for less than 3 months. The TCR library was prepared using RNA isolated from PBMCs. This CDR3 is 15 amino acids long. Germline CDR1 and CDR2: MGHRA and YSYEKL. The germline V and J ends were trimmed by 4 bases and 1 base, with 11 bases remaining between them. Arm-PCR of CDR3 regions and iRepertoire HTBI primers were the basis on which TCR beta libraries were built. In the original analysis: Across samples, about 56 TRBV and some 15 TRBJ segments were found. MiXCR, applied by TCRdb to the multiplex PCR reads, yields one record per CDR3 protein. These V and J calls originate from TCRdb's pipeline instead of the authors' own analysis. The data hold about 440,000 distinct CDR3 sequences, with 16% observed a single time. These data also formed part of another study, on T cells in Graves' hyperthyroidism and ophthalmopathy. From that report: Disease duration under 2 months; hyperthyroidism patients were aged 18 to 65.

Sequenced here: peripheral blood mononuclear cells (PBMCs), sampled at new diagnosis, from a patient treated with antithyroid drugs. The TCR comes from a woman aged 18-30 years with Graves disease. V and J are TRBV4-1 and TRBJ1-3, with unresolved D. The chain's CDR3 is CASSPTRRSGNTIYF. CDR3 coding DNA: TGCGCCAGCAGCCCAACTCGAAGGTCTGGAAACACCATATATTTT.